These 18 T cell receptor beta chains share one sample of origin, sequenced in a study of shared clonotypes between healthy human individuals. Libraries were prepared by immunoSEQ multiplex PCR; TCRdb keeps only in-frame clonotypes and omits some of them. Here the sample spans fewer than 2.5 million clones, 80% to 95% being singletons. The specimen sequenced was naive CD4+ T cells from PBMCs. As to subset: CD45RA+ positively selected. These receptors were taken from a man younger than 30 in good health. Some clones in this sample may be carry-over from other donors' samples.

J is TRBJ2-2 and V is TRBV9; D is ambiguous. Trimming took 0 bases from V and 5 from J, leaving 11 bases between them. CDR3 size: 15 residues. Per the germline V gene, CDR1 is SGDLS and CDR2 is YYNGEE. The CDR3 DNA reads TGTGCCAGCAGCGTAGCTAGGGCCGAAACCGGGGAGCTGTTTTTT. It codes for CASSVARAETGELFF. Full variable domain (outside the CDR3, taken from reference TRBV9 and TRBJ2-2): DSGVTQTPKHLITATGQRVTLRCSPRSGDLSVYWYQQSLDQGLQFLIQYYNGEERAKGNILERFSAQQFPDLHSELNLSSLELGDSALYFCASSVARAETGELFFGEGSRLTVL.

The chain carries TRBV7-2 and TRBJ1-4; D call uncertain. Per germline, CDR1 SGHTA and CDR2 FQGNSA. V lost 5 bases and J lost 3, with 13 bases in between. The CDR3 is 15 amino acids. This CDR3 is CASSRTREANEKLFF. CDR3 nucleotide sequence: TGTGCCAGCAGCCGTACAAGGGAGGCTAATGAAAAACTGTTTTTT.

The V and J genes are TRBV5-1 and TRBJ2-5; 11 bases agree with TRBD2. V was pared by 4 bases and J by 5 bases, with 7 bases of the junction left unmatched. Looked up from germline, CDR1 is SGHRS and CDR2 is YFSETQ. The CDR3 has 15 amino acids. The CDR3 loop reads CASSRGTSGLETQYF. The DNA of the CDR3 is TGCGCCAGCAGCCGTGGGACTAGCGGCCTGGAGACCCAGTACTTC.

The rearrangement joins TRBV5-1 to TRBJ2-7; 7 nucleotides align to TRBD1. This CDR3 contains 13 residues. The V gene's germline CDR1 is SGHRS and CDR2 YFSETQ. J was trimmed by 13 bases and V by 0 bases; bases with no gene match: 10. The CDR3 DNA is TGCGCCAGCAGCTTGGATACAGGGGCCCTACTCTACTTC. It yields the protein CASSLDTGALLYF.

The chain uses TRBV7-9 and TRBJ2-7, with D perhaps TRBD1 (5 bases). In germline, CDR1 is SEHNR, CDR2 FQNEAQ (reference sequence). This CDR3 region has 13 residues. Between the trimmed V and J ends, which lost 10 bases and 0 bases, there was a span of 13 bases. CDR3 region: CATTPDNSYEQYF. In nucleotides, the CDR3 is TGTGCCACCACCCCGGACAACTCCTACGAGCAGTACTTC.

The chain is built from TRBV5-1 and TRBJ1-2; D unclear. Trimming stripped 0 bases from V and 1 base from J, with 16 bases between. CDR3 length: 17 residues. In germline, CDR1 is SGHRS, CDR2 YFSETQ. Written as DNA, the CDR3 is TGCGCCAGCAGCTTGGACCCACGGGGATTCGATAACTATGGCTACACCTTC. Translation gives CASSLDPRGFDNYGYTF.

The rearrangement links TRBV5-1 to TRBJ2-1, with TRBD1 identical over 10 bases. Germline CDR1 and CDR2: SGHRS and YFSETQ. V shed 4 bases and J 1 base; nucleotides not matched to a gene: 8. The CDR3 is 17 amino acids. In nucleotides, the CDR3 is TGCGCCAGCAGCCCCACGACAGGGGGCACTTCCTACAATGAGCAGTTCTTC. Amino acids: CASSPTTGGTSYNEQFF.

The V call is TRBV30, the J call TRBJ2-7, with D possibly TRBD1 on 6 matching bases. The CDR3 spans 12 residues. CDR1 GTSNPN and CDR2 SVGIG come from the germline V gene (reference sequence). V lost 8 bases and J lost 1, with 12 bases in between. In DNA, the CDR3 is TGTGCCGTCCAGACAGGATCCTACGAGCAGTACTTC. This sequence encodes CAVQTGSYEQYF. The complete variable domain, with remaining parts taken from reference TRBV30 and TRBJ2-7, reads SQTIHQWPATLVQPVGSPLSLECTVEGTSNPNLYWYRQAAGRGLQLLFYSVGIGQISSEVPQNLSASRPQDRQFILSSKKLLLSDSGFYLCAVQTGSYEQYFGPGTRLTVT.

V is TRBV5-4 and J is TRBJ1-5; D gene ambiguous. CDR1 is SGHNT, CDR2 YYREEE, per germline (reference sequence). Trimming shortened V by 4 bases and J by 5 bases, and 10 bases separated the two germline ends. This CDR3 region has 13 residues. The CDR3 reads CASSVNWDQPQHF. The CDR3 DNA is TGTGCCAGCAGCGTGAATTGGGATCAGCCCCAGCATTTT. The full variable domain, completed using reference TRBV5-4 and TRBJ1-5, is ETGVTQSPTHLIKTRGQQVTLRCSSQSGHNTVSWYQQALGQGPQFIFQYYREEENGRGNFPPRFSGLQFPNYSSELNVNALELDDSALYLCASSVNWDQPQHFGDGTRLSIL.

J is TRBJ2-1 and V is TRBV6-6, with 8 bases identical to TRBD2. CDR3 length: 15 residues. Trimming took 0 bases from V and 9 from J; bases not matched to a gene: 7. Germline V gives CDR1 MNHNY, CDR2 SVGAGI (reference sequence). The CDR3 DNA sequence: TGTGCCAGCAGTTACTCGGGGACTAGTAGTTCTGAGCAGTTCTTC. It specifies CASSYSGTSSSEQFF.

The CDR3 loop is CACQPDRGRNQPQHF. Written as DNA, the CDR3 is TGTGCCTGCCAGCCCGACAGGGGCCGAAATCAGCCCCAGCATTTT. The genes are TRBV28 and TRBJ1-5; 8 bases agree with TRBD1. The CDR3 is 15 residues long. Unmatched junction bases numbered 13, after V lost 11 bases and J lost 4 bases. Germline assignment: CDR1 MDHEN and CDR2 SYDVKM. Variable domain in full (rest from reference TRBV28 and TRBJ1-5): DVKVTQSSRYLVKRTGEKVFLECVQDMDHENMFWYRQDPGLGLRLIYFSYDVKMKEKGDIPEGYSVSREKKERFSLILESASTNQTSMYLCACQPDRGRNQPQHFGDGTRLSIL.

For this clone: This sample also contains other DNA sequences that code for the same CDR3. The chain links TRBV5-1 to TRBJ1-1, with 8 bases matching TRBD1. V lost 2 bases to trimming and J lost 5 bases; unmatched junction nucleotides: 5. The CDR3 has 14 residues. CDR1 and CDR2 from the germline V gene are SGHRS and YFSETQ. CDR3 DNA: TGCGCCAGCAGCTTACAGGGGGTTGGGACTGAAGCTTTCTTT. This sequence encodes CASSLQGVGTEAFF.

This chain links TRBV7-9 with TRBJ2-5; no reliable D call. The closer fit of TRBJ2-7 to the DNA end suggests the J call may be wrong. There are 18 residues in the CDR3. CDR1 SEHNR and CDR2 FQNEAQ come from the germline V gene (reference sequence). CDR3 protein: CASSQPDPRTLSSFEQYF. CDR3 nucleotide sequence: TGTGCCAGCAGCCAACCAGACCCCCGGACGTTGTCGTCTTTCGAGCAGTACTTC.

Remarks on this clone: The sample holds other DNA sequences that translate to the same CDR3. This chain links TRBV18 with TRBJ2-7; D call uncertain. CDR1 and CDR2 (germline): KGHSH, LQKENI. The CDR3 extends over 12 amino acids. V lost 3 bases, J lost 3 bases, and 6 bases lay in between. The CDR3: CASSPSDYEQYF. The CDR3 nucleotides read TGTGCCAGCTCACCGTCAGACTACGAGCAGTACTTC.

This sequence joins TRBV2 and TRBJ2-2, with D possibly matching TRBD1 (5 bases). V lost 2 bases to trimming and J lost 2 bases, with 9 bases between them. Germline assignment: CDR1 SNHLY and CDR2 FYNNEI. This CDR3 has 15 amino acids. CDR3 residues: CASSEQGINTGELFF. As DNA, the CDR3 is TGTGCCAGCAGTGAACAGGGAATTAACACCGGGGAGCTGTTTTTT.

The rearrangement uses TRBV5-1 and TRBJ1-2, with D maybe TRBD1 (6 bases). CDR3 length: 16 residues. Germline lookup yields CDR1 SGHRS and CDR2 YFSETQ. The germline V and J ends were trimmed by 4 bases and 2 bases, with 18 bases remaining between them. DNA for the CDR3: TGCGCCAGCAGCAACACCCCACAGGGAACCAACTATGGCTACACCTTC. The encoded protein is CASSNTPQGTNYGYTF.

The V gene is TRBV7-8, the J gene TRBJ2-5; 10 bases align to TRBD1. V gave up 4 bases and J gave up 5 bases; unmatched junction bases: 13. The CDR3 has 17 amino acids. Germline V gene lookup returns CDR1 SGHVS and CDR2 FQNEAQ. The CDR3 loop is CASSSGRQGALRETQYF. For the CDR3, the DNA is TGTGCCAGCAGCTCCGGCCGACAGGGGGCTTTGAGGGAGACCCAGTACTTC.

This clone appeared once. This chain connects TRBV6-1 to TRBJ1-4; tentatively, D is TRBD1 (5 bases). Germline V CDR1 and CDR2: MNHNS, SASEGT. The CDR3 is made up of 14 amino acids. Trimming took off 7 bases at V and 3 bases at J, with 12 bases between the two ends. The DNA of the CDR3 is TGTGCCAGCACCAGGGCTCCAGCTAATGAAAAACTGTTTTTT. Translated, it gives CASTRAPANEKLFF.